This T cell receptor (beta chain) was captured in a study of Ad26.COV2.S vaccination and SARS-CoV-2 variants. Study-wide points: Using TCR breadth and depth analyses may have led to underestimated total T cell responses.

The germline gives CDR1 SEHNR, CDR2 FQNEAQ (reference sequence). Trimming at V came to 5 bases and at J to 3 bases, leaving 2 bases not matched to a gene. This CDR3 is 14 amino acids long. TCRdb keeps only in-frame clones here, not all; method: immunoSEQ multiplex PCR. Among 300,000 to 400,000 clones listed, roughly nine tenths were seen once. Treatment noted: over 15 received Ad26.COV2.S at low or high dose, single or two shots; 5 received placebo; per-sample allocation not given. The investigators took samples on day 63 after the first vaccine or placebo injection. Ad26.COV2.S expressed prefusion-stabilized spike from the original Wuhan strain. As regards this clone: Antigen unknown.

This TCR came from a person aged 18-65 years who received the Ad26.COV2.S COVID-19 vaccine or a placebo. This specimen consisted of peripheral blood, obtained in a trial of Ad26.COV2.S vaccine versus placebo. This chain links TRBV7-9 with TRBJ2-3; TRBD1 agrees at 10 bases. CDR3 amino acids: CASSRTGGTDTQYF. CDR3 nucleotide sequence: TGTGCCAGCAGCCGGACAGGGGGGACAGATACGCAGTATTTT.